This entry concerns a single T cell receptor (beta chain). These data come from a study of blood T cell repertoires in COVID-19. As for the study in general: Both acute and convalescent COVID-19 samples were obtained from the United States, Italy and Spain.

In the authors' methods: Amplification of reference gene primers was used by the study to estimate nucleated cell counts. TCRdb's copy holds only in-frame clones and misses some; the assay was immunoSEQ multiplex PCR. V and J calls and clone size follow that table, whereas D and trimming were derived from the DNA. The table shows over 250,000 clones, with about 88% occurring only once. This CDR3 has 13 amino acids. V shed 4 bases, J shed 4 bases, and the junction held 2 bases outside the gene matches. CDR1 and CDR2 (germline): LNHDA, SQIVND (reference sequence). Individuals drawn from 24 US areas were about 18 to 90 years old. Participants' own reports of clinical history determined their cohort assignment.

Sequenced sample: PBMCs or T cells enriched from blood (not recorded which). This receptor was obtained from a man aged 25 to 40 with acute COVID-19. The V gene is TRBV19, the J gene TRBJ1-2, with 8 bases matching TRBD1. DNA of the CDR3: TGTGCCAGTAGTACCCAGGGGGCCTATGGCTACACCTTC. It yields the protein CASSTQGAYGYTF. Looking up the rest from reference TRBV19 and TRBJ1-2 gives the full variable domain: DGGITQSPKYLFRKEGQNVTLSCEQNLNHDAMYWYRQDPGQGLRLIYYSQIVNDFQKGDIAEGYSVSREKKESFPLTVTSAQKNPTAFYLCASSTQGAYGYTFGSGTRLTVV.